The clone carrying this TCR beta chain appeared a few times. What it recognizes is unknown. The sample is drawn from a study of cytomegalovirus exposure and HLA in healthy donors. Overall study results and limits: Most CMV-associated TCR beta chains were later found to appear HLA-restricted. Researchers reported that three CMV-associated chains were confirmed in vitro as CMV antigen-specific. Researchers reportedly found TCR beta sequences accurately predicted most subjects' HLA-A and HLA-B alleles. Presence/absence analyses treated sequencing depth as roughly uniform across donors.

CDR1 is LGHNA, CDR2 YNFKEQ, per germline. V lost 6 bases to trimming and J lost 5 bases; unmatched junction nucleotides: 16. The CDR3 is made up of 18 amino acids. Vbeta (60) and Jbeta (13) primers were used in the PCR. TCRdb's copy holds only in-frame clones and misses some; the assay was immunoSEQ multiplex PCR. The sample has about 210,000 clones; almost 80% are singletons. This TCR derives from a male donor in good health and CMV-seronegative. V usage is TRBV4-2 and J usage is TRBJ2-5; 12 bases are shared with TRBD2. The sequenced sample consisted of PBMCs. As DNA, the CDR3 is TGTGCCAGCAGTCGGGACCCGCGGACTAGCGGGGTTGGCGAGACCCAGTACTTC. Translated, it gives CASSRDPRTSGVGETQYF.